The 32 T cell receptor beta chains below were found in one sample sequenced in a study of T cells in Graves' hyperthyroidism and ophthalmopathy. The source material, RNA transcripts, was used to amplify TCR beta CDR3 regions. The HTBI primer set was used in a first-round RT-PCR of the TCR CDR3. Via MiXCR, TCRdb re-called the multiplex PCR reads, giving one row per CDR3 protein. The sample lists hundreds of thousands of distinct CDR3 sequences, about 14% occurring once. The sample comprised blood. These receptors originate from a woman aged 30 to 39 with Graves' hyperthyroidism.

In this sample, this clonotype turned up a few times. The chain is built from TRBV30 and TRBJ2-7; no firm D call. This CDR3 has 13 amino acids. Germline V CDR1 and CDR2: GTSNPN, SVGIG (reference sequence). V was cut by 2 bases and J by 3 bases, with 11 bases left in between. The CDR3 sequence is CAWSSPGHYEQYF. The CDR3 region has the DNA TGTGCCTGGAGTTCCCCCGGCCACTACGAGCAGTACTTC.

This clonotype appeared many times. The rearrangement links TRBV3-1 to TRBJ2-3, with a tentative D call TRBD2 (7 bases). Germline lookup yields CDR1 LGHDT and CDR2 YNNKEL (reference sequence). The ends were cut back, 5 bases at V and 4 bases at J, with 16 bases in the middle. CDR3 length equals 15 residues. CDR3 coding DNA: TGTGCCAGCAGCGACCTAGCGGAGGGGGCAGATACGCAGTATTTT. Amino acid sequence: CASSDLAEGADTQYF.

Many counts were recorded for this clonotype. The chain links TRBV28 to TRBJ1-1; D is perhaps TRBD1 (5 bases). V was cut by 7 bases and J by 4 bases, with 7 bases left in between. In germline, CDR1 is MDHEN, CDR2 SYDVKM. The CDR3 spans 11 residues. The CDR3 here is CASNRFTEAFF. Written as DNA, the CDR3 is TGTGCCAGCAACAGGTTCACTGAAGCTTTCTTT. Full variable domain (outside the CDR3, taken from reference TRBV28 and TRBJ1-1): DVKVTQSSRYLVKRTGEKVFLECVQDMDHENMFWYRQDPGLGLRLIYFSYDVKMKEKGDIPEGYSVSREKKERFSLILESASTNQTSMYLCASNRFTEAFFGQGTRLTVV.

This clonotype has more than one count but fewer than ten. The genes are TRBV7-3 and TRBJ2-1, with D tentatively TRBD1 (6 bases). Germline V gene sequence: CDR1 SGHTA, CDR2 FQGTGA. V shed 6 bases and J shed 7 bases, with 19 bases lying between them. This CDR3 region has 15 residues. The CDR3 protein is CASSPGTSKLNEQFF. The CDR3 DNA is TGTGCCAGCAGTCCCGGGACATCCAAACTGAATGAGCAGTTCTTC.

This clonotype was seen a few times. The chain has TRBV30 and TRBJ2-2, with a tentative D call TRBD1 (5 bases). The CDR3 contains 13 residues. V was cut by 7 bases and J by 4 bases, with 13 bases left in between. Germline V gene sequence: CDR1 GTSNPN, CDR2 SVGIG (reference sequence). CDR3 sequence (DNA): TGTGCCTACGCAGGGTACCGCACCGGGGAGCTGTTTTTT. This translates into CAYAGYRTGELFF.

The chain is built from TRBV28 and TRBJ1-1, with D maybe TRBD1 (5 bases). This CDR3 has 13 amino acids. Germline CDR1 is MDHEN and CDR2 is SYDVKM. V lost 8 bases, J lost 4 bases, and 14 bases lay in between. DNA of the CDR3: TGTGCCAGCCTCCTCGGGGCGCGCACTGAAGCTTTCTTT. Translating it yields CASLLGARTEAFF.

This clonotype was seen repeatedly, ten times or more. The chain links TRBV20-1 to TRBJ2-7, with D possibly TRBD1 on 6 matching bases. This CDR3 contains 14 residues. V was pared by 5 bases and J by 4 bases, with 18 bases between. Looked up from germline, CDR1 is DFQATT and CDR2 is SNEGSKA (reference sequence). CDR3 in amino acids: CSAGPGQALYEQYF. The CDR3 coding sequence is TGCAGTGCTGGTCCGGGACAAGCACTATACGAGCAGTACTTC.

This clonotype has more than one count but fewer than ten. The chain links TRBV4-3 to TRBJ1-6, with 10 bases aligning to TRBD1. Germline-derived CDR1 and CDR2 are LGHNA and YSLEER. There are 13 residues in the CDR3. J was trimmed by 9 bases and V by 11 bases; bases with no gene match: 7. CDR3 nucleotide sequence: TGCGCCGCGGGCCGGGACAGGGGTTCACCCCTCCACTTT. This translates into CAAGRDRGSPLHF.

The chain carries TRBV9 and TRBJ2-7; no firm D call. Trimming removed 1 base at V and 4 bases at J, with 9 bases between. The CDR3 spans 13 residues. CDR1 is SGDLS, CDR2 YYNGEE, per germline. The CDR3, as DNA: TGTGCCAGCAGCGTAACACCCGGGTACGAGCAGTACTTC. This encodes CASSVTPGYEQYF.

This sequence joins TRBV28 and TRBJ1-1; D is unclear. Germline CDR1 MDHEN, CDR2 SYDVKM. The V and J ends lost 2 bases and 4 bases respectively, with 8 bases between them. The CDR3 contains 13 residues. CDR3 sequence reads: CASSLAGSTEAFF. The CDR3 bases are TGTGCCAGCAGTTTAGCGGGTTCCACTGAAGCTTTCTTT. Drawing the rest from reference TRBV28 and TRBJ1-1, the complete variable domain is DVKVTQSSRYLVKRTGEKVFLECVQDMDHENMFWYRQDPGLGLRLIYFSYDVKMKEKGDIPEGYSVSREKKERFSLILESASTNQTSMYLCASSLAGSTEAFFGQGTRLTVV.

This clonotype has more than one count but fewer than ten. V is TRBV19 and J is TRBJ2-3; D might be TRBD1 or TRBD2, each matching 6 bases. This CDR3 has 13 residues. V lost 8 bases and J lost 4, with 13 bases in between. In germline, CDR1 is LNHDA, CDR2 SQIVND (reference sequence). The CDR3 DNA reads TGTGCCAGTGGCGAGGGGGGCGCAGATACGCAGTATTTT. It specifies CASGEGGADTQYF.

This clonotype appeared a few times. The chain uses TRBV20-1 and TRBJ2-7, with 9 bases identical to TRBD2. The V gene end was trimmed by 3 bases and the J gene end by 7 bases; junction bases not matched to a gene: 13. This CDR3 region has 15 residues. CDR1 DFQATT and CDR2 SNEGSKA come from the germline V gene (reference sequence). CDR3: CSASTIAGGPGEQYF. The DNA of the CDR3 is TGCAGTGCTAGTACTATTGCGGGAGGGCCGGGGGAGCAGTACTTC.

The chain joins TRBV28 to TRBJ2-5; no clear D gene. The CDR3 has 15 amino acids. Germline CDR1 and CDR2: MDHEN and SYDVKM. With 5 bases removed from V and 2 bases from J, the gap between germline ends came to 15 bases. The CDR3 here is CASSLWLAPQETQYF. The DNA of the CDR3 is TGTGCCAGCAGTCTTTGGCTGGCACCACAAGAGACCCAGTACTTC.

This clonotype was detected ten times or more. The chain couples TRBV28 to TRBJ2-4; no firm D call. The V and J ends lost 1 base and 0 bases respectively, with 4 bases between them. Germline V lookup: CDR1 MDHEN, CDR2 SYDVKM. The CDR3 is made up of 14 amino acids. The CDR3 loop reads CASSLSLAKNIQYF. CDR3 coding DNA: TGTGCCAGCAGTTTATCCCTAGCCAAAAACATTCAGTACTTC.

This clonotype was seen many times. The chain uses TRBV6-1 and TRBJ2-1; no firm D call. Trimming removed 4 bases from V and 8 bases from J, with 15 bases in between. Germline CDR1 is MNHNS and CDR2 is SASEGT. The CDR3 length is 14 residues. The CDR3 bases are TGTGCCAGCAGTGGACCGTCTTCGAGCGATGAGCAGTTCTTC. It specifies CASSGPSSSDEQFF.

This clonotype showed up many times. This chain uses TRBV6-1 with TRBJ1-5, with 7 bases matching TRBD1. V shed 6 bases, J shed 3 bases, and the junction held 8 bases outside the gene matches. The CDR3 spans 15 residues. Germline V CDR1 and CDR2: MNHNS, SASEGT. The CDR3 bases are TGTGCCAGCAGAGCCCGGACAGGCTACAATCAGCCCCAGCATTTT. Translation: CASRARTGYNQPQHF.

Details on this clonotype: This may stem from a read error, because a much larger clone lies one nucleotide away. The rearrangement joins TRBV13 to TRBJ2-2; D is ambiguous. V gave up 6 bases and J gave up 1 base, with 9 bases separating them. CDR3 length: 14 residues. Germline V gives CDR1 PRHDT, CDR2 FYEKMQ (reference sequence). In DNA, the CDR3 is TGTGCCAGCAGGGGCACTCAGAACACCGGGGAGCTGTTTTTT. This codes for CASRGTQNTGELFF.

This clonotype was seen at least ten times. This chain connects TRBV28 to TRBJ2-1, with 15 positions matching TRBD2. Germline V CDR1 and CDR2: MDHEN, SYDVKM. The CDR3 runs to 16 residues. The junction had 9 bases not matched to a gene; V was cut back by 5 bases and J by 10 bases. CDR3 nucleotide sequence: TGTGCCAGCAGTCGAACCCCCGGGACTAGCGGGAGGGAGCAGTTCTTC. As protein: CASSRTPGTSGREQFF.

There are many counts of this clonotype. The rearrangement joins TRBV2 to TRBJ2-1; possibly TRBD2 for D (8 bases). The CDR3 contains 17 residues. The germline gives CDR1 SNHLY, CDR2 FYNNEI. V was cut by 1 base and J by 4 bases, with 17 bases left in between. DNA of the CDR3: TGTGCCAGCAGTGAAGTAGCCGGGGGGGACAGATACAATGAGCAGTTCTTC. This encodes CASSEVAGGDRYNEQFF.

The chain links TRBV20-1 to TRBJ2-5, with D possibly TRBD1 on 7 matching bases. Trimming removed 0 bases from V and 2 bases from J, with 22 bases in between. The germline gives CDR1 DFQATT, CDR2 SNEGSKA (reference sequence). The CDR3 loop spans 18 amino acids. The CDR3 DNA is TGCAGTGCTAGAGATGGGTCCAGGGGGGCCCGACCTCAAGAGACCCAGTACTTC. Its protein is CSARDGSRGARPQETQYF.

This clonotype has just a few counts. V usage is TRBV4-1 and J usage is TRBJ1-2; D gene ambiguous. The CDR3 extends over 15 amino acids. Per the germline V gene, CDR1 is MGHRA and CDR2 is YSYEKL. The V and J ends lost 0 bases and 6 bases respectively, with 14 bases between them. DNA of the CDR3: TGCGCCAGCAGCCAAGATCGTAGGGCAGAAAATGGCTACACCTTC. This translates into CASSQDRRAENGYTF.

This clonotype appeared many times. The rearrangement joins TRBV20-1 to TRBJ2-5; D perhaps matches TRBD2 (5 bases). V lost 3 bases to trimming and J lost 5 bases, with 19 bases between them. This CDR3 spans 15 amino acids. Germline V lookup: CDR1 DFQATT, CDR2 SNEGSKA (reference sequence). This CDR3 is CSARSGERRLETQYF. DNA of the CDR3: TGCAGTGCTAGGTCCGGGGAAAGGAGGTTGGAGACCCAGTACTTC.

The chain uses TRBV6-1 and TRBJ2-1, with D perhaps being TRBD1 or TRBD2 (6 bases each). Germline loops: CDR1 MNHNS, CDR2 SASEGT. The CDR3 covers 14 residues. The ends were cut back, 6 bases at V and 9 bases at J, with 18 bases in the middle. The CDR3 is CASSHREGGREQFF. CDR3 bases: TGTGCCAGCAGCCATCGAGAGGGGGGTCGTGAGCAGTTCTTC.

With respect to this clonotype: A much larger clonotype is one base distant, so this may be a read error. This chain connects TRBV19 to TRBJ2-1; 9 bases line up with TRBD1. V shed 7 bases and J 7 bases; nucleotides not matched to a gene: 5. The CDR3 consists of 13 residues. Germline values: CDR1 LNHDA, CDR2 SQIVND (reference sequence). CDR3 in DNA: TGTGCCAGTACTGGGACAGGGAGGAATGAGCAGTTCTTC. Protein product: CASTGTGRNEQFF.

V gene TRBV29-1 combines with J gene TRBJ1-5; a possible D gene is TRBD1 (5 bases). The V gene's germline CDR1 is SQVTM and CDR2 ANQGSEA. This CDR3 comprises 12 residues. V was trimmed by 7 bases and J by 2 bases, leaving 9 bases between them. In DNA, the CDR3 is TGCAGCGCGGGGGGGGGCAATCAGCCCCAGCATTTT. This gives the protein CSAGGGNQPQHF.

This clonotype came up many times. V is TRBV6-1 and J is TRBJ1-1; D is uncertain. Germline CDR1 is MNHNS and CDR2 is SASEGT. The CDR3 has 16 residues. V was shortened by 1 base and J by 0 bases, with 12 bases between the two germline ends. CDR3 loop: CASSEGLRRMNTEAFF. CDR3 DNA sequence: TGTGCCAGCAGTGAAGGGCTCCGACGGATGAACACTGAAGCTTTCTTT.

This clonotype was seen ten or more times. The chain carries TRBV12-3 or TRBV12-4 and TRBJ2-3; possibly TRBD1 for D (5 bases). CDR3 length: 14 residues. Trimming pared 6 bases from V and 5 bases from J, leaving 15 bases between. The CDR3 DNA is TGTGCCAGCAGACACAGACAGACCCTAGATACGCAGTATTTT. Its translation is CASRHRQTLDTQYF.

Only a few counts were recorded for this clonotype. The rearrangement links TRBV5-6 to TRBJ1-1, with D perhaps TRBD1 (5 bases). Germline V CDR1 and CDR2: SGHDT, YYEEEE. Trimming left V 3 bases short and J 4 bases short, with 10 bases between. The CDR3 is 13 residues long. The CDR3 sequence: CASSWGTSTEAFF. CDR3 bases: TGTGCCAGCAGCTGGGGGACGAGCACTGAAGCTTTCTTT.

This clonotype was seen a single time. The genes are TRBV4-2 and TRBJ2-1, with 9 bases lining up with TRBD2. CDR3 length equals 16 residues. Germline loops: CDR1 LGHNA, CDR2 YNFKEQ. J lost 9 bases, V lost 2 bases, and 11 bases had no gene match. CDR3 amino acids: CASSQYLAGTSGEQFF. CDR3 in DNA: TGTGCCAGCAGCCAATACCTAGCGGGGACGAGTGGTGAGCAGTTCTTC.

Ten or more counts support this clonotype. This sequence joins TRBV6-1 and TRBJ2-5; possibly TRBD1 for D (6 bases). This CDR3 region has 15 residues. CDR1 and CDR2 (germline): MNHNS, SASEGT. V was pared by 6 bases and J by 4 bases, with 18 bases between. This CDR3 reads CASSPTRTASETQYF. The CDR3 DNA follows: TGTGCCAGCAGCCCCACGAGGACAGCCTCAGAGACCCAGTACTTC.

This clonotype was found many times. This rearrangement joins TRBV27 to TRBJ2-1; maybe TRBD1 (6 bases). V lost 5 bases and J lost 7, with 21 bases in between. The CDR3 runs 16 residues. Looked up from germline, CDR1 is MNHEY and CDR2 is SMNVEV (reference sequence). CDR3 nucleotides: TGTGCCAGCAGTGCCCCGGGTGGGGGCCTTGGTAATGAGCAGTTCTTC. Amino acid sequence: CASSAPGGGLGNEQFF.

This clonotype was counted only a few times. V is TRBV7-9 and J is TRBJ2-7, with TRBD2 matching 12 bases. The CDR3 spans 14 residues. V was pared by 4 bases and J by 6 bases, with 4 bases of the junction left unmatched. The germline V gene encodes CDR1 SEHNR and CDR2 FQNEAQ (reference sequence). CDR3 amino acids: CASSSRTSGIEQYF. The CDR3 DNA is TGTGCCAGCAGCTCTCGGACTAGCGGGATCGAGCAGTACTTC. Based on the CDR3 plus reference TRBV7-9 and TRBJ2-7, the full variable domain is DTGVSQNPRHKITKRGQNVTFRCDPISEHNRLYWYRQTLGQGPEFLTYFQNEAQLEKSRLLSDRFSAERPKGSFSTLEIQRTEQGDSAMYLCASSSRTSGIEQYFGPGTRLTVT.